This T cell receptor (beta chain) was identified in a study of cytomegalovirus exposure and HLA in healthy donors. Study in general: As an earlier analysis found, 150 million to 200 million T cells yielded about 120 million unique TCR beta sequences.

Primers included in the PCR were 60 Vbeta and 13 Jbeta primers. TCRdb keeps only in-frame clones here, not all; method: immunoSEQ multiplex PCR. The sample has 150,000 to 200,000 clones, approximately 85% seen once. Trimming cost V 5 bases and J 0 bases; bases outside gene matches: 11. The CDR3 has 17 residues. Germline V gene sequence: CDR1 MDHEN, CDR2 SYDVKM. Specimen: PBMCs. The receptor's source is a man aged 18-30 years in good health and CMV-seropositive. V usage is TRBV28 and J usage is TRBJ2-3, with 7 bases aligning to TRBD1. The CDR3 region has the DNA TGTGCCAGCAGTAGACAGGGATTGGGACAAAGCACAGATACGCAGTATTTT. Its protein product is CASSRQGLGQSTDTQYF.